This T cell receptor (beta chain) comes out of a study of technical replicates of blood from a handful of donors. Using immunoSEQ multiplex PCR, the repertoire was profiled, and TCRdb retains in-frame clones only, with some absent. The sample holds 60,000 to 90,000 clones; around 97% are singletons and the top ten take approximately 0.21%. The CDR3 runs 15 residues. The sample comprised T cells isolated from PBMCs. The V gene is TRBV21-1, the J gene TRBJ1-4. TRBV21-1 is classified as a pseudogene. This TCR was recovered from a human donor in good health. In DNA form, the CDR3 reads TGTGCCAGCAGCATCAAGGGAGGGACGGTAGAAAAACTGTTTTTT. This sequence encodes CASSIKGGTVEKLFF.